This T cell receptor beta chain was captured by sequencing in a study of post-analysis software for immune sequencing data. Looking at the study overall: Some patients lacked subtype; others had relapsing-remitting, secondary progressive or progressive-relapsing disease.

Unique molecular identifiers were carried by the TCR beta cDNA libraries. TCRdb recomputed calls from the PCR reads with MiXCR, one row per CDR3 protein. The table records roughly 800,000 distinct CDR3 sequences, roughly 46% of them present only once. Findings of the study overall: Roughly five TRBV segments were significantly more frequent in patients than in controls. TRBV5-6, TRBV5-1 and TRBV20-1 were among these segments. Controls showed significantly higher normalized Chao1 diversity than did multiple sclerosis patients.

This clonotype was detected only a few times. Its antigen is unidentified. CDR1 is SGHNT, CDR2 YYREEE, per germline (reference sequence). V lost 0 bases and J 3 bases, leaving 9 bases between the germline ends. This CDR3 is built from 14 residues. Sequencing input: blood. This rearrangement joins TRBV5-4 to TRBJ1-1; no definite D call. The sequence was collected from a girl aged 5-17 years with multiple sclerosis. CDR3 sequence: CASSLEGMDTEAFF. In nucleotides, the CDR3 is TGTGCCAGCAGCTTGGAAGGGATGGACACTGAAGCTTTCTTT. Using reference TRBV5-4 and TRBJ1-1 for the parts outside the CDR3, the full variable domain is ETGVTQSPTHLIKTRGQQVTLRCSSQSGHNTVSWYQQALGQGPQFIFQYYREEENGRGNFPPRFSGLQFPNYSSELNVNALELDDSALYLCASSLEGMDTEAFFGQGTRLTVV.